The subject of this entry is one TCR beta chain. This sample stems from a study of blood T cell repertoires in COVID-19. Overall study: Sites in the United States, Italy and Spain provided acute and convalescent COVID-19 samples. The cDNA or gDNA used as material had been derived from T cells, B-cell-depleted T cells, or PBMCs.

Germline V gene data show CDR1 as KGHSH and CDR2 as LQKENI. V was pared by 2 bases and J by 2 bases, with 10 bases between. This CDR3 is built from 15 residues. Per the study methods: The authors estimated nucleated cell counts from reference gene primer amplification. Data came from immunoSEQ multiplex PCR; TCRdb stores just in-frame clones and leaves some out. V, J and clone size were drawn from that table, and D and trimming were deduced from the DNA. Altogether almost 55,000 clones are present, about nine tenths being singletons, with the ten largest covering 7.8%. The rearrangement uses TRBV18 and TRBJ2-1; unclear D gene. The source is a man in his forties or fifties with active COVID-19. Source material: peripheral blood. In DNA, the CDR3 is TGTGCCAGCTCACCAGGGCAGAAAGCCTACAATGAGCAGTTCTTC. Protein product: CASSPGQKAYNEQFF.